This is a list of T cell receptor beta chains from one sample in a study of beta chain features in type 1 diabetes. TCRdb's copy holds only in-frame clones and misses some; the assay was immunoSEQ multiplex PCR. Among 600,000 to 700,000 clones listed, 9.5% to 15% were seen once. Source material: naive CD4+ T cells from blood. These receptors were collected from a young man with type 1 diabetes. Both conserved end residues are part of each CDR3. A D gene is named only where the DNA matches it firmly.

TRBV2,TRBJ2-7,-,CASSEDGGSGSYEQYF
TRBV11-2,TRBJ2-7,TRBD2,CASSRTSRGSYEQYF
TRBV18,TRBJ2-2,-,CASSPPVGDTGELFF
TRBV7-9,TRBJ2-5,-,CASSPDRVQETQYF
TRBV7-9,TRBJ2-3,-,CASSPGVTDTQYF
TRBV7-3,TRBJ1-5,-,CASSLSEGQPQHF
TRBV9,TRBJ2-7,-,CASSVGGGEAYEQYF
TRBV4-2,TRBJ2-3,TRBD2,CASSQFGGGAVSTDTQYF
TRBV29-1,TRBJ2-5,-,CSVEVTESGTQYF
TRBV14,TRBJ1-2,TRBD1,CASSPSVGTGNYGYTF
TRBV7-8,TRBJ2-7,-,CASSLAGQLTYEQYF
TRBV5-1,TRBJ2-1,TRBD1,CASSPPGTGNYNEQFF
TRBV7-2,TRBJ2-7,-,CASSLVSGRNSYEQYF
TRBV4-2,TRBJ2-1,-,CASSQGPGGTYNEQFF
TRBV2,TRBJ1-5,-,CASSSRAGAGTQHF
TRBV6-1,TRBJ1-2,-,CASSEMVGSQLYGYTF
TRBV18,TRBJ2-7,TRBD2,CASSPPQRGAYEQYF
TRBV9,TRBJ2-3,-,CASSVVRDSSTDTQYF
TRBV7-2,TRBJ2-2,-,CASSLVTNTGELFF
TRBV2,TRBJ2-2,TRBD1,CASSLHGTGNTGELFF
TRBV9,TRBJ2-2,TRBD2,CASSGRRGETNTGELFF
TRBV29-1,TRBJ2-3,TRBD1,CSVGGGRSTDTQYF
TRBV7-2,TRBJ2-5,TRBD2,CASSLRPLGAGNQETQYF
TRBV7-2,TRBJ2-7,-,CASSDSPGRQYF
TRBV2,TRBJ2-5,-,CASSDFPSYNCYF
TRBV28,TRBJ1-5,-,CASWRDRSNQPQHF
TRBV7-2,TRBJ1-4,-,CASSLVGREKLFF
TRBV7-6,TRBJ1-1,-,CASSLGGQGTEAFF